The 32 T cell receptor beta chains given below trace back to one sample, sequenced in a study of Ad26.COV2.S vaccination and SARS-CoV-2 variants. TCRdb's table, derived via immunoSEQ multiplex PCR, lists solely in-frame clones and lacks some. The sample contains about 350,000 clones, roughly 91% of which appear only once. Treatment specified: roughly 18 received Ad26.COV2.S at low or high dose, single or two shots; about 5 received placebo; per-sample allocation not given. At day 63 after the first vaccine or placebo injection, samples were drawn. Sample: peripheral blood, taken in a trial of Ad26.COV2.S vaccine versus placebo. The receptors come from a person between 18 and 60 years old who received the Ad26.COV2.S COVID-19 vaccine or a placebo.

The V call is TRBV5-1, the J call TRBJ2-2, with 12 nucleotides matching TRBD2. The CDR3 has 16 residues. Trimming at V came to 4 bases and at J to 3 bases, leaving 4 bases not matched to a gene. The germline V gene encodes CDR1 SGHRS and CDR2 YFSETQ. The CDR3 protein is CASSPGTSGYTGELFF. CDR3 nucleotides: TGCGCCAGCAGCCCGGGGACTAGCGGGTACACCGGGGAGCTGTTTTTT. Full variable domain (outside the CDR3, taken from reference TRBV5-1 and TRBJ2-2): KAGVTQTPRYLIKTRGQQVTLSCSPISGHRSVSWYQQTPGQGLQFLFEYFSETQRNKGNFPGRFSGRQFSNSRSEMNVSTLELGDSALYLCASSPGTSGYTGELFFGEGSRLTVL.

The CDR3 bases are TGTGCCAGCAGTCAGGACCGAGACAAGGAGACCCAGTACTTC. Residues: CASSQDRDKETQYF. The chain combines TRBV6-5 with TRBJ2-5; D not resolved. The CDR3 has 14 amino acids. Trimming pared 5 bases from V and 5 bases from J, leaving 15 bases between. Germline lookup yields CDR1 MNHEY and CDR2 SVGAGI.

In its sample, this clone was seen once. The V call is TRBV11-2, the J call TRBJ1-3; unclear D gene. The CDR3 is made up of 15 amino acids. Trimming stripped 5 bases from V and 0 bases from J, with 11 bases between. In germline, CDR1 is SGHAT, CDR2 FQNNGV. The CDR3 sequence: CASSQTRSSGNTIYF. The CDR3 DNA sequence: TGTGCCAGCAGCCAGACCAGAAGCTCTGGAAACACCATATATTTT.

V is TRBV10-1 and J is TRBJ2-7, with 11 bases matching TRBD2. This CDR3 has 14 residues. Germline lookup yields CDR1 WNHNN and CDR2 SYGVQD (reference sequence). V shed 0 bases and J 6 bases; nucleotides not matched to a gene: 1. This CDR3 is CASSESLAGVEQYF. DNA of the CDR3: TGCGCCAGCAGTGAGTCACTAGCGGGAGTCGAGCAGTACTTC.

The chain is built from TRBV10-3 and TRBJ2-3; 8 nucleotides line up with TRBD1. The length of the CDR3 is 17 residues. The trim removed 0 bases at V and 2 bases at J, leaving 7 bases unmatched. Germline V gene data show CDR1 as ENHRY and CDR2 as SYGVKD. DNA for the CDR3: TGTGCCATCAGTGAGTCTGTTGGACAGGGCGACACAGATACGCAGTATTTT. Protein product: CAISESVGQGDTDTQYF.

The CDR3 nucleotides read TGTGCCAGCAGTCCCGAGTTGGGTTCCTGGGTTGGCTACACCTTC. This sequence encodes CASSPELGSWVGYTF. The chain couples TRBV6-5 to TRBJ1-2; D ambiguous. Germline V lookup: CDR1 MNHEY, CDR2 SVGAGI. V shed 5 bases and J shed 7 bases, with 20 bases lying between them. The CDR3 spans 15 residues.

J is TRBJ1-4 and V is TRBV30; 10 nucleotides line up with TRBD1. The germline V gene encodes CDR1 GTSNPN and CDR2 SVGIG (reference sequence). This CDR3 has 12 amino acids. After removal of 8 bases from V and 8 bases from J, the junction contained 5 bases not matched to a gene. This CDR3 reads CAGGQGREKLFF. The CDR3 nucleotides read TGTGCCGGGGGACAGGGGAGAGAAAAACTGTTTTTT.

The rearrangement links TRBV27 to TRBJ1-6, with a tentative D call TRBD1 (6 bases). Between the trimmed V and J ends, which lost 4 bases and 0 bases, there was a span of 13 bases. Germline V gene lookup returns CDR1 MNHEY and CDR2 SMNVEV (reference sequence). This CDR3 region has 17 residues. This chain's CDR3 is CASSSHQGSSYNSPLHF. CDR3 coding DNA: TGTGCCAGCAGTTCGCACCAGGGGAGCTCCTATAATTCACCCCTCCACTTT.

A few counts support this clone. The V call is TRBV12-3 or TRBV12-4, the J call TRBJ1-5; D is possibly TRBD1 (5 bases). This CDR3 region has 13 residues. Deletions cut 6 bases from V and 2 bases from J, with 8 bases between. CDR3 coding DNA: TGTGCCAGCAGAGCGACAGGCAATCAGCCCCAGCATTTT. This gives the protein CASRATGNQPQHF.

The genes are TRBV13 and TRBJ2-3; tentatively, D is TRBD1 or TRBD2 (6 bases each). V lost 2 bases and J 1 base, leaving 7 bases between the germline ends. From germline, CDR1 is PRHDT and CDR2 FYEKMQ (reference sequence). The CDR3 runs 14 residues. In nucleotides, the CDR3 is TGTGCCAGCAGCTTAAGGGGGGGCACAGATACGCAGTATTTT. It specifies CASSLRGGTDTQYF.

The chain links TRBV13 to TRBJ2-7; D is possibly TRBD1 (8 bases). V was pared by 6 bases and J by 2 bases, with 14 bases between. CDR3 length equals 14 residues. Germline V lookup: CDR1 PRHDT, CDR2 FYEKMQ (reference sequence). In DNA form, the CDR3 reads TGTGCCAGCAGAAGACAGGGGACTACCTACGAGCAGTACTTC. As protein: CASRRQGTTYEQYF.

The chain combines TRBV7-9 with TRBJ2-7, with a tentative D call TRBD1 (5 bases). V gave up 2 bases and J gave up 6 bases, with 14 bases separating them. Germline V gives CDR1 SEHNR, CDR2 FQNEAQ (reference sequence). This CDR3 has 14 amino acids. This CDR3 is CASSLRLQGAEQYF. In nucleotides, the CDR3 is TGTGCCAGCAGCTTAAGGTTGCAAGGGGCCGAGCAGTACTTC.

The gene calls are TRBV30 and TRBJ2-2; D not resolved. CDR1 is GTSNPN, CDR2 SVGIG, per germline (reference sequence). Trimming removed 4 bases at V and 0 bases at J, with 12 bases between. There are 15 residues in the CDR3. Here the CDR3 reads CAWTPVDPNTGELFF. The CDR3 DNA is TGTGCCTGGACTCCCGTGGACCCGAACACCGGGGAGCTGTTTTTT.

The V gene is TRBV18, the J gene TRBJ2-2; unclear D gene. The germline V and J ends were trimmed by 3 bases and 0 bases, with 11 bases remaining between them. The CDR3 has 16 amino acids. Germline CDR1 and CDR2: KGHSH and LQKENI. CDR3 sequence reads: CASSPILPPNTGELFF. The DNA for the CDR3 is TGTGCCAGCTCACCCATTTTACCTCCGAACACCGGGGAGCTGTTTTTT.

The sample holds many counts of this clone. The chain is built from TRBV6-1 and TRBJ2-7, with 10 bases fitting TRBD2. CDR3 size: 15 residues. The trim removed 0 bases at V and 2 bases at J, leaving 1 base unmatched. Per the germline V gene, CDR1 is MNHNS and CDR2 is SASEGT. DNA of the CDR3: TGTGCCAGCAGTGAAGCGCTAGCGGGGGCCTACGAGCAGTACTTC. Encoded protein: CASSEALAGAYEQYF.

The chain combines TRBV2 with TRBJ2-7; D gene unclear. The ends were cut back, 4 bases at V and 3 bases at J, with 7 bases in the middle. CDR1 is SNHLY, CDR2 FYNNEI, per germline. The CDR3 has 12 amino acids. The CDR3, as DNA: TGTGCCAGCAGTGTCGTCAGCTACGAGCAGTACTTC. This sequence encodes CASSVVSYEQYF.

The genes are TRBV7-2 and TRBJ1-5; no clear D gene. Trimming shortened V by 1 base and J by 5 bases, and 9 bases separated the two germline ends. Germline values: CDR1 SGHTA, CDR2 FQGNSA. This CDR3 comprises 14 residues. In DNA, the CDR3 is TGTGCCAGCAGCTTAGGGCCCCAGGATCAGCCCCAGCATTTT. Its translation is CASSLGPQDQPQHF.

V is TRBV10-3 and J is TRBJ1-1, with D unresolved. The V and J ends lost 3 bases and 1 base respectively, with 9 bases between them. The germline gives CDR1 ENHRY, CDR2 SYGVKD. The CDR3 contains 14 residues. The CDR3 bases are TGTGCCATCAGTGAATGGCAGGCGAACACTGAAGCTTTCTTT. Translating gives CAISEWQANTEAFF.

The CDR3 region is CASSQVGGGKNTEAFF. For the CDR3, the DNA is TGCGCCAGCAGCCAAGTTGGAGGAGGGAAAAACACTGAAGCTTTCTTT. The chain carries TRBV4-1 and TRBJ1-1, with D uncertain. In germline, CDR1 is MGHRA, CDR2 YSYEKL. CDR3 length: 16 amino acids. V was trimmed by 1 base and J by 2 bases, leaving 14 bases between them.

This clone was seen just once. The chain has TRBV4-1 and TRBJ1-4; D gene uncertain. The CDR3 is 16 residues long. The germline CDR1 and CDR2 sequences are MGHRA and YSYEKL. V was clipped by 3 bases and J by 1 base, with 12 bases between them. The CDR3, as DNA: TGCGCCAGCAGCCAGTTGTTGGCTTTAACTAATGAAAAACTGTTTTTT. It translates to CASSQLLALTNEKLFF.

The CDR3 protein is CASSQDRLIVGTDTQYF. The DNA of the CDR3 is TGTGCCAGCAGCCAAGATCGGTTGATTGTTGGCACAGATACGCAGTATTTT. The chain couples TRBV3-1 (or the pseudogene TRBV3-2) to TRBJ2-3, with no clear D. V lost 0 bases to trimming and J lost 1 base, with 14 bases between them. The CDR3 has 17 residues. CDR1 LGHDT and CDR2 YNNKEL come from the germline V gene (reference sequence).

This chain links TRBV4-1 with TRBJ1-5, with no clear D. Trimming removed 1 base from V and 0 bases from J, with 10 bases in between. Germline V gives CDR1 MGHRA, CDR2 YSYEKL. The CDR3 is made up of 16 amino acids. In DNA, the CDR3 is TGCGCCAGCAGCCAAGGGCCCCTTTATAGCAATCAGCCCCAGCATTTT. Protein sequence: CASSQGPLYSNQPQHF.

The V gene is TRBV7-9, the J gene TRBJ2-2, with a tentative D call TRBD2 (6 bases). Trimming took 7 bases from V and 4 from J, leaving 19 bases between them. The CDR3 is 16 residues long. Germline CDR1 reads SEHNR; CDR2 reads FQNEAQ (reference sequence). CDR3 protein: CASTPVGGIGTGELFF. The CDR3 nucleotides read TGTGCCAGCACCCCGGTTGGCGGGATAGGCACCGGGGAGCTGTTTTTT.

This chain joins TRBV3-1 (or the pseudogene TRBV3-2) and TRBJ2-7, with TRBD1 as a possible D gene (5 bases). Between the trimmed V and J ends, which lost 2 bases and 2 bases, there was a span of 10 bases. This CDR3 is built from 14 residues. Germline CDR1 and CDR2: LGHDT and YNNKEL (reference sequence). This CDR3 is CASSQRGPPYEQYF. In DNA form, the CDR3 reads TGTGCCAGCAGCCAAAGGGGCCCCCCCTACGAGCAGTACTTC.

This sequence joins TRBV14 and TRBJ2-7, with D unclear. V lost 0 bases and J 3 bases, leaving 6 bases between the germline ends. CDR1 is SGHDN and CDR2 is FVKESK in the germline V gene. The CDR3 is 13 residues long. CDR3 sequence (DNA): TGTGCCAGCAGCCAAGATTTCGACTACGAGCAGTACTTC. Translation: CASSQDFDYEQYF.

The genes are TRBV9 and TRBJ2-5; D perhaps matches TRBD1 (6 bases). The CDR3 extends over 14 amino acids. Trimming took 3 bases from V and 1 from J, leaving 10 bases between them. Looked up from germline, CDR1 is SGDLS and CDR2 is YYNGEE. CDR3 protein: CASSGGQSQETQYF. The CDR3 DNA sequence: TGTGCCAGCAGCGGAGGACAGAGCCAAGAGACCCAGTACTTC.

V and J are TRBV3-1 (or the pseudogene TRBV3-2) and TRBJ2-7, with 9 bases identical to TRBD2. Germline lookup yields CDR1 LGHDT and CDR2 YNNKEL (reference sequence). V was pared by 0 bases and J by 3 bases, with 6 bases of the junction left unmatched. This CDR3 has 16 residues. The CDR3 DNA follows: TGTGCCAGCAGCCAAGAAGGCCTAGCGGGAATCTACGAGCAGTACTTC. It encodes CASSQEGLAGIYEQYF.

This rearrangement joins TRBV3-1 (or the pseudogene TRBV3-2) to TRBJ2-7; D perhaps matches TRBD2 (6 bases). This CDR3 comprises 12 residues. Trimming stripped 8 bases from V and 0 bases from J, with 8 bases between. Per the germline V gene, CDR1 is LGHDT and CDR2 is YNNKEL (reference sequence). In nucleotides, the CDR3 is TGTGCCAGCGGACTAAGCTCCTACGAGCAGTACTTC. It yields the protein CASGLSSYEQYF.

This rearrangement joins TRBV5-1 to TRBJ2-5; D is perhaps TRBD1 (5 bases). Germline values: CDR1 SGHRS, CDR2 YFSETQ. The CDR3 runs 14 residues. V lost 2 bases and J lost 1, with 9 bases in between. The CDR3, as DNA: TGCGCCAGCAGCTTACAGGCCAGCCAAGAGACCCAGTACTTC. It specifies CASSLQASQETQYF.

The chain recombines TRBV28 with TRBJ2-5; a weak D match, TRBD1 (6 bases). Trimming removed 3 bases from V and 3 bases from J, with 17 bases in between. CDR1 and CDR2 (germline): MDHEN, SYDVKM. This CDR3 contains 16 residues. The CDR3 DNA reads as TGTGCCAGCAGTTTTCCCAATATCGGACAGAAAGAGACCCAGTACTTC. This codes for CASSFPNIGQKETQYF.

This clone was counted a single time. The DNA of the CDR3 is TGTGCCAGCAGCTTAGCCCTTACAGGGATCGGCGAAAAACTGTTTTTT. This translates into CASSLALTGIGEKLFF. This chain uses TRBV11-2 with TRBJ1-4; possible D gene TRBD1, 6 bases. The CDR3 covers 16 residues. V lost 1 base and J 8 bases, leaving 17 bases between the germline ends. Germline V gene sequence: CDR1 SGHAT, CDR2 FQNNGV.

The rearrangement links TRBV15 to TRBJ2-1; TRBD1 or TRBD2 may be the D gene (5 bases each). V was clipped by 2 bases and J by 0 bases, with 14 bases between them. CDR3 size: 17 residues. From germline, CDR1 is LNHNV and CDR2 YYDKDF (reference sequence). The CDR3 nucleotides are TGTGCCACCAGCAGAACCGTGGGACGGAGCTCCTACAATGAGCAGTTCTTC. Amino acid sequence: CATSRTVGRSSYNEQFF.